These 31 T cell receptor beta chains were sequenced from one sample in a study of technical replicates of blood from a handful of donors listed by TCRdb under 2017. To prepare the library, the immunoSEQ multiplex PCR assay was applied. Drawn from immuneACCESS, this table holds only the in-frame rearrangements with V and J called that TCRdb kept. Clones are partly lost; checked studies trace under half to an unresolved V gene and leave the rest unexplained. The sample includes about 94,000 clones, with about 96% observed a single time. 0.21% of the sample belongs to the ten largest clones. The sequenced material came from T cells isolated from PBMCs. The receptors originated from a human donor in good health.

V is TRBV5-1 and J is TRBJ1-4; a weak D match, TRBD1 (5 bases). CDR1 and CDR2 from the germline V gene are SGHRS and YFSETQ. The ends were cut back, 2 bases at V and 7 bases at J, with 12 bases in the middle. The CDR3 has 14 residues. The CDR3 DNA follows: TGCGCCAGCAGCTTCGGGGGGGATGGTGAAAAACTGTTTTTT. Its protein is CASSFGGDGEKLFF. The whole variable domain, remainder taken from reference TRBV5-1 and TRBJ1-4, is KAGVTQTPRYLIKTRGQQVTLSCSPISGHRSVSWYQQTPGQGLQFLFEYFSETQRNKGNFPGRFSGRQFSNSRSEMNVSTLELGDSALYLCASSFGGDGEKLFFGSGTQLSVL.

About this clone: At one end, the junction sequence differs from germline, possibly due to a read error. DNA of the CDR3: TGTGCCAGCAGCCTAGCGGCCGGGTCCTACGAGCAGTACTTC. As protein: CASSLAAGSYEQYF. The gene calls are TRBV7-9 and TRBJ2-7, with TRBD2 matching 7 bases. The length of the CDR3 is 14 residues. Germline V gives CDR1 SEHNR, CDR2 FQNEAQ (reference sequence).

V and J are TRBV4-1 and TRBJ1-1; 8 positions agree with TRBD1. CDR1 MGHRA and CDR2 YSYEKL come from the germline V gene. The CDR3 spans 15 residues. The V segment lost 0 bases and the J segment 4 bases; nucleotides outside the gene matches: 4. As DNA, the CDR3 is TGCGCCAGCAGCCAAGAGGACAGGGCATCCACTGAAGCTTTCTTT. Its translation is CASSQEDRASTEAFF.

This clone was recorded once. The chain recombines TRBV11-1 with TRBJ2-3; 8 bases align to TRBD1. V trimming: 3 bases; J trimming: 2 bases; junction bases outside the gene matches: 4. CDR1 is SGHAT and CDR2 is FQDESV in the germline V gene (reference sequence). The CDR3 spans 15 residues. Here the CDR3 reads CASSFDRGPTDTQYF. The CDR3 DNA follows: TGTGCCAGCAGCTTCGACAGGGGCCCCACAGATACGCAGTATTTT.

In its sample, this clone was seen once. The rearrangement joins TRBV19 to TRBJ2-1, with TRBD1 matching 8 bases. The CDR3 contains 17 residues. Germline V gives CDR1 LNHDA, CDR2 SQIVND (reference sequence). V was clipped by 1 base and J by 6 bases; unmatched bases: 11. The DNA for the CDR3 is TGTGCCAGTAGTATAGTACCCACCGGGACAGGTGCCAATGAGCAGTTCTTC. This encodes CASSIVPTGTGANEQFF.

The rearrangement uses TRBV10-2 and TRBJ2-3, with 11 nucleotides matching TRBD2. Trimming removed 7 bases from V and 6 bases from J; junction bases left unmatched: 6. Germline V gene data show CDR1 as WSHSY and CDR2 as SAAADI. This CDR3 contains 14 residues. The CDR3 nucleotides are TGCGCCAGCACGGAGGTAGCGGGAGGGGATACGCAGTATTTT. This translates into CASTEVAGGDTQYF.

The CDR3 bases are TGTGCCAGCAGTTACGGCACAGGGGGTGGCTACACCTTC. It codes for CASSYGTGGGYTF. The chain joins TRBV6-5 to TRBJ1-2; 8 bases map to TRBD1. The ends lost 2 bases at V and 7 bases at J; junction bases unmatched: 3. Germline lookup yields CDR1 MNHEY and CDR2 SVGAGI. The CDR3 extends over 13 amino acids.

The CDR3: CSAPVQNGYTF. CDR3 DNA: TGCAGTGCCCCCGTTCAGAATGGCTACACCTTC. The genes are TRBV20-1 and TRBJ1-2; D gene uncertain. The V end lost 6 bases, the J end lost 6 bases, and 11 bases lay between the germline ends. Germline CDR1 is DFQATT and CDR2 is SNEGSKA (reference sequence). This CDR3 comprises 11 residues.

CDR3 bases: TGTGCCAGCAGCCACGAATTTTACGGGACTTTTTCCTACGAGCAGTACTTC. Translating gives CASSHEFYGTFSYEQYF. The V gene is TRBV7-7, the J gene TRBJ2-7; a possible D gene is TRBD2 (6 bases). The CDR3 totals 17 residues. Trimming shortened V by 5 bases and J by 1 base, and 21 bases separated the two germline ends. From germline, CDR1 is SSHAT and CDR2 FNYEAQ (reference sequence).

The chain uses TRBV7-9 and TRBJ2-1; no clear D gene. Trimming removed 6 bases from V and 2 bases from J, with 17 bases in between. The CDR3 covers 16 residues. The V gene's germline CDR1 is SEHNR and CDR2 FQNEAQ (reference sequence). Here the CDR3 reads CASRRVEAHAYNEQFF. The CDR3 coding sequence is TGTGCCAGCAGACGGGTAGAGGCTCACGCCTACAATGAGCAGTTCTTC.

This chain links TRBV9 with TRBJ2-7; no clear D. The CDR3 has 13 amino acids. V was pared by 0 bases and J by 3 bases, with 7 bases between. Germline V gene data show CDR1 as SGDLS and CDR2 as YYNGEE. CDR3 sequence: CASSVVPSYEQYF. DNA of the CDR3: TGTGCCAGCAGCGTAGTGCCTAGCTACGAGCAGTACTTC.

CDR3: CASSPGQGVASGANVLTF. The CDR3 DNA reads TGTGCCAGCAGCCCAGGACAGGGGGTGGCCTCTGGGGCCAACGTCCTGACTTTC. The chain joins TRBV7-2 to TRBJ2-6, with 10 bases lining up with TRBD1. CDR1 and CDR2 (germline): SGHTA, FQGNSA. The CDR3 length is 18 residues. J gave up 0 bases and V 5 bases, and 7 bases lay outside the gene matches.

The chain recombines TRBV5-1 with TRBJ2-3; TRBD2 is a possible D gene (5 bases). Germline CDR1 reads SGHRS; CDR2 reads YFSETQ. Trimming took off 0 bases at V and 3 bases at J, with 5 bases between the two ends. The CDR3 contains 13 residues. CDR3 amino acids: CASSLGGTDTQYF. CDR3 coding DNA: TGCGCCAGCAGCTTGGGCGGGACAGATACGCAGTATTTT.

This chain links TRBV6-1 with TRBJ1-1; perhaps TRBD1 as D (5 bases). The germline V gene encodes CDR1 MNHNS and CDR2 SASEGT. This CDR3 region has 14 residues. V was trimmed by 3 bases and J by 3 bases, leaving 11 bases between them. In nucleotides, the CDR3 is TGTGCCAGCAGTGATCCAGGGTGGTACACTGAAGCTTTCTTT. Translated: CASSDPGWYTEAFF.

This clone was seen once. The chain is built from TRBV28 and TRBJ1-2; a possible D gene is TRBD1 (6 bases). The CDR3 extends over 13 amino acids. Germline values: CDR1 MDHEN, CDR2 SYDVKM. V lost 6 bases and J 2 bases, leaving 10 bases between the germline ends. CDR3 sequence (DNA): TGTGCCAGCAGCCGACAGGAAAACTATGGCTACACCTTC. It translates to CASSRQENYGYTF.

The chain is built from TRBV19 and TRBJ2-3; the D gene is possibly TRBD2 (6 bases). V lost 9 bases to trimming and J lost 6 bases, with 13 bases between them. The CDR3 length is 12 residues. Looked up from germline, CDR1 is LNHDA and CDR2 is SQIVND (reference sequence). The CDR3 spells CASKPGGDTQYF. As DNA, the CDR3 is TGTGCCAGCAAACCTGGGGGGGATACGCAGTATTTT.

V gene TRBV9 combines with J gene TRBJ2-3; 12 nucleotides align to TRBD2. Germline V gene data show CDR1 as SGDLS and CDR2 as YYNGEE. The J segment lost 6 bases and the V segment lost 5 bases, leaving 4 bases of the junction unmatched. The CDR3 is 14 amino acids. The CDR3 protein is CASSPTSGGDTQYF. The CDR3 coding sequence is TGTGCCAGCAGTCCGACTAGCGGGGGTGATACGCAGTATTTT. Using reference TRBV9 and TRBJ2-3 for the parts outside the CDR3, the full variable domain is DSGVTQTPKHLITATGQRVTLRCSPRSGDLSVYWYQQSLDQGLQFLIQYYNGEERAKGNILERFSAQQFPDLHSELNLSSLELGDSALYFCASSPTSGGDTQYFGPGTRLTVL.

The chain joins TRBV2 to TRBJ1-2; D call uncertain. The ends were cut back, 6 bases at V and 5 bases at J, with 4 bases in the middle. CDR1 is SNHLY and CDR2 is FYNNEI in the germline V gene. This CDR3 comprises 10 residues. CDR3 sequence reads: CASREYGYTF. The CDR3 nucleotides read TGTGCCAGCAGAGAGTATGGCTACACCTTC.

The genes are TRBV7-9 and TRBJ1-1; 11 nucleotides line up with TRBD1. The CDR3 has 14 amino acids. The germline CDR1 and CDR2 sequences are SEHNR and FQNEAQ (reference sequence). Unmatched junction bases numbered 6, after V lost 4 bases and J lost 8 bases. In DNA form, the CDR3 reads TGTGCCAGCAGCTCCGGACAGGGGGCGCCGGAAGCTTTCTTT. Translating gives CASSSGQGAPEAFF.

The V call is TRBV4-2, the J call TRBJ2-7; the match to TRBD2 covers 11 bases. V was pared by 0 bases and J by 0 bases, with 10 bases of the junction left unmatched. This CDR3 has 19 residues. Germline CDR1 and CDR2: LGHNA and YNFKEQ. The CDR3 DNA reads TGTGCCAGCAGCCAAGATTGGGCTAGCGGGGGGATAAGCTCCTACGAGCAGTACTTC. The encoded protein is CASSQDWASGGISSYEQYF.

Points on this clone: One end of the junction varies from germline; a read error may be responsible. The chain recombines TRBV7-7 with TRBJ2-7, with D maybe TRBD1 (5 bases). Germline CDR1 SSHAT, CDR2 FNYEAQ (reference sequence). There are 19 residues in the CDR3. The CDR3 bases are TGTGCCAGCAGTTCCTATCCCCCCCAGAATCGTATACCGGACATATTCCTCCACTTC. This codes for CASSSYPPQNRIPDIFLHF.

CDR3 nucleotides: TGTGCCAGCAGTACCAGGACTAGCGGGAACTACGAGCAGTACTTC. Its protein is CASSTRTSGNYEQYF. The chain joins TRBV28 to TRBJ2-7, with 12 bases fitting TRBD2. Trimming removed 5 bases from V and 3 bases from J; junction bases left unmatched: 5. This CDR3 comprises 15 residues. Germline V CDR1 and CDR2: MDHEN, SYDVKM.

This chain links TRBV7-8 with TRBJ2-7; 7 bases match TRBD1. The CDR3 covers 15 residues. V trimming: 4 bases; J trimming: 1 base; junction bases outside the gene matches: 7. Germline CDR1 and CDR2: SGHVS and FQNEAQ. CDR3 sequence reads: CASSSTGLLSYEQYF. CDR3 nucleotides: TGTGCCAGCAGCTCGACAGGGCTTCTTTCCTACGAGCAGTACTTC.

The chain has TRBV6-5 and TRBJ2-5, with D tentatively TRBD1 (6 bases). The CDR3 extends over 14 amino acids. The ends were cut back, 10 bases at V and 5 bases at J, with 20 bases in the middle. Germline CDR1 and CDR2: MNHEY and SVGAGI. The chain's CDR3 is CATLTGSPRETQYF. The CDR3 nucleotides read TGTGCCACCCTAACAGGGAGTCCACGGGAGACCCAGTACTTC.

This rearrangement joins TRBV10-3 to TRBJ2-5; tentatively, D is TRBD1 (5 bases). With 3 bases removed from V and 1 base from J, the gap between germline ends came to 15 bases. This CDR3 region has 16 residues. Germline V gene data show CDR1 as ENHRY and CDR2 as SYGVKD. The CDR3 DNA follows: TGTGCCATCAGTGACGGATTTCGACAGATCCAAGAGACCCAGTACTTC. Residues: CAISDGFRQIQETQYF.

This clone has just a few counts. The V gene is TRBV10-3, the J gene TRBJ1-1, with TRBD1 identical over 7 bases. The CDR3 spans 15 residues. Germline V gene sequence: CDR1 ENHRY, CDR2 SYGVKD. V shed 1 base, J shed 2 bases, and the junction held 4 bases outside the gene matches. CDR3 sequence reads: CAISELGTENTEAFF. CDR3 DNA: TGTGCCATCAGTGAGTTAGGGACAGAAAACACTGAAGCTTTCTTT.

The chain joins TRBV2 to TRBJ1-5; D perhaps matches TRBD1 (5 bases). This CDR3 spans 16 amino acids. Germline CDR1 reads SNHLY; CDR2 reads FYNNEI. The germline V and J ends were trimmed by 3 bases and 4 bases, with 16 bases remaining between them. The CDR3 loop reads CASSDWGGAWNQPQHF. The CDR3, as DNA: TGTGCCAGCAGTGACTGGGGGGGAGCGTGGAATCAGCCCCAGCATTTT.

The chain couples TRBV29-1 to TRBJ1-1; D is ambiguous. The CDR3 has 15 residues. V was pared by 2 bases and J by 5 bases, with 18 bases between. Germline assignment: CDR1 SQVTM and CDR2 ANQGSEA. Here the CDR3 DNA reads TGCAGCGTTGAACTCAGACTAGACTGGAAAACTGAAGCTTTCTTT. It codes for CSVELRLDWKTEAFF. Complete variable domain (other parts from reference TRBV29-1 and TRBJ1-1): SAVISQKPSRDICQRGTSLTIQCQVDSQVTMMFWYRQQPGQSLTLIATANQGSEATYESGFVIDKFPISRPNLTFSTLTVSNMSPEDSSIYLCSVELRLDWKTEAFFGQGTRLTVV.

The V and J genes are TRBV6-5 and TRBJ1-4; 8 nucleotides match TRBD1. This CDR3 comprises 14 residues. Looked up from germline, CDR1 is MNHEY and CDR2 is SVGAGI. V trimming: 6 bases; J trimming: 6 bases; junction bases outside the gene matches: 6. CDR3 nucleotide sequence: TGTGCCAGCAGCCCCGGGACAGGTTATGAAAAACTGTTTTTT. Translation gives CASSPGTGYEKLFF.

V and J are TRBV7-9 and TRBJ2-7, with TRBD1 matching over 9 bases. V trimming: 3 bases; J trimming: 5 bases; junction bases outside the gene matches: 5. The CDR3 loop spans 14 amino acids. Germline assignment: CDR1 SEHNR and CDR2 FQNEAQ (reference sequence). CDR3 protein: CASSFGQGKDEQYF. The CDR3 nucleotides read TGTGCCAGCAGCTTCGGACAGGGGAAGGACGAGCAGTACTTC.

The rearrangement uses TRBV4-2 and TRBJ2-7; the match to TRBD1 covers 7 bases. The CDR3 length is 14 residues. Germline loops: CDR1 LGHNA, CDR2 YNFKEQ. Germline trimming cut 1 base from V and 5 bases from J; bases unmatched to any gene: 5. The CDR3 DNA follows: TGTGCCAGCAGCCAAGGACAGGGTATAAACGAGCAGTACTTC. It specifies CASSQGQGINEQYF.